The present entry profiles one T cell receptor beta chain with its context. V shed 6 bases and J shed 4 bases, with 15 bases lying between them. Germline CDR1 SNHLY, CDR2 FYNNEI. The CDR3 extends over 14 amino acids. The data originate from a study of cytomegalovirus exposure and HLA in healthy donors. 60 Vbeta and 13 Jbeta primers were used in PCR. Data came from immunoSEQ multiplex PCR; TCRdb stores just in-frame clones and leaves some out. The sample records about 160,000 clones, roughly 80% being singletons. The sample was PBMCs. This receptor was identified in a woman aged 25-40 years in good health and CMV-seronegative. V gene TRBV2 combines with J gene TRBJ1-2; the D gene is possibly TRBD1 (5 bases). The CDR3 region is CASRGMDTLYGYTF. The DNA of the CDR3 is TGTGCCAGCAGGGGAATGGACACCCTCTATGGCTACACCTTC.